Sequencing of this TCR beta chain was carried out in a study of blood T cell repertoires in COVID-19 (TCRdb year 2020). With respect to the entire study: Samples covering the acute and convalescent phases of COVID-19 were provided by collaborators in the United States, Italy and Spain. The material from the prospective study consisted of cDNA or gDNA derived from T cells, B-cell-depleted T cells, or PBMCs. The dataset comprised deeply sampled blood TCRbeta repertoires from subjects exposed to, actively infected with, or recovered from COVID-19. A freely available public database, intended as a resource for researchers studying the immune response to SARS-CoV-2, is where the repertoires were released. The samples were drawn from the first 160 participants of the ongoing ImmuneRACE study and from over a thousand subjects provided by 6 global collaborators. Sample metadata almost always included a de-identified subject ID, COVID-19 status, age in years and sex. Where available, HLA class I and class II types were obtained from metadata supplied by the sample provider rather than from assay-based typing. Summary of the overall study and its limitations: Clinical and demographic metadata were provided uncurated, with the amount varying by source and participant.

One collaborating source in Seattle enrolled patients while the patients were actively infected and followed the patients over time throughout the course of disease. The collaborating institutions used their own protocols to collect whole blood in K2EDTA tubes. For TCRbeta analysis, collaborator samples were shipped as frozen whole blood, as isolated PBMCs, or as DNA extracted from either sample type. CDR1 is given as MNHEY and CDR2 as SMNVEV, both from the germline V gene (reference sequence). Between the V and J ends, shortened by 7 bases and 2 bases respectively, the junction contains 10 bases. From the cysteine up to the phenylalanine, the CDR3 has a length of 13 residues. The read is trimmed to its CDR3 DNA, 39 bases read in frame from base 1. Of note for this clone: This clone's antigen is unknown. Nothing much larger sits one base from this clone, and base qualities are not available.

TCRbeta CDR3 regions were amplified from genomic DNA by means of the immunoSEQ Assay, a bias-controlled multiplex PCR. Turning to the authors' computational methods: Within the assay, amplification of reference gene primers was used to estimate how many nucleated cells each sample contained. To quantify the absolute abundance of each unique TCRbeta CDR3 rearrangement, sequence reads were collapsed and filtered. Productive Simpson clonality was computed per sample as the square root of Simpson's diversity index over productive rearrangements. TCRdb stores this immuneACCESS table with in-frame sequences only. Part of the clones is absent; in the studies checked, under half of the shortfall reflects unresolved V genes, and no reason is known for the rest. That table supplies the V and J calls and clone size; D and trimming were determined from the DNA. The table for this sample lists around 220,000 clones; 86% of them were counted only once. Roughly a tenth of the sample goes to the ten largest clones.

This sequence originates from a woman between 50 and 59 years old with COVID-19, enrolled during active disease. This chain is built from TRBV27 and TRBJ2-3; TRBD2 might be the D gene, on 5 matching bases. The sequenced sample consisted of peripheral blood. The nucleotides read TGTGCCAGCAAGGTTCGGGACACAGATACGCAGTATTTT. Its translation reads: CASKVRDTDTQYF.